What follows are 20 T cell receptor beta chains derived from one specimen sequenced in a study of tumor-infiltrating lymphocytes in primary liver carcinoma (TCRdb year 2017). Total RNA and DNA were co-extracted without cell sorting from around 20-30 mg of bulk tissue using the AllPrep DNA/RNA mini kit. TCRdb shows the sequencer as Illumina HiSeq 2500. TCRbeta-specific cDNA was reverse-transcribed from 500 ng total RNA using a constant-region primer and ProtoScript II reverse transcriptase. TCRbeta libraries were built with three nested multiplex PCR rounds, a slightly modified ARM-PCR procedure. The first two PCR rounds used multiplex TRBV1-TRBV30 forward primers with a Cbeta reverse primer, each for about 10 cycles. TCRdb reran the public reads through fastp at Q25 and MiXCR, keeping productive beta chains. Every CDR3 protein is listed once, alongside the most common genes and DNA of its rows. The sample data list roughly 120,000 distinct CDR3 sequences, and about 68% of these were observed just once. Together, the top ten hold approximately 9.9% of the sample.

Sequenced input: liver tumor tissue from sampling region 1. The sample's cell subset or site label, decoded: tumor region T1, superior pole. The receptors originated from an older woman with primary liver carcinoma and hepatitis B virus infection.

This clonotype showed up many times. This rearrangement joins TRBV6-1 to TRBJ2-1; 9 nucleotides agree with TRBD2. From germline, CDR1 is MNHNS and CDR2 SASEGT. Germline trimming cut 4 bases from V and 9 bases from J; bases unmatched to any gene: 13. The CDR3 length is 16 residues. This CDR3 reads CASSGGGASGNLEQFF. In nucleotides, the CDR3 is TGTGCCAGCAGTGGGGGAGGGGCTAGCGGGAACCTTGAGCAGTTCTTC.

Remarks on this clonotype: The junction does not match germline at one end; this may be a read error. The chain employs TRBV5-5 and TRBJ2-1; D is perhaps TRBD1 (5 bases). The germline CDR1 and CDR2 sequences are SGHKS and YYEKEE (reference sequence). The CDR3 loop spans 18 amino acids. In nucleotides, the CDR3 is TGTGCCAGCAGCTTGGGTTGGGGCGCCGATCTAGGGATCAACGAGCAATTCTTC. This translates into CASSLGWGADLGINEQFF.

Comments on this clonotype: The junction shows a germline mismatch at one end, possibly a read error. This rearrangement joins TRBV11-2 to TRBJ2-2; possible D gene TRBD2, 6 bases. This CDR3 is built from 15 residues. From germline, CDR1 is SGHAT and CDR2 FQNNGV. This CDR3 reads CASSLGGDRTAELFF. CDR3 in DNA: TGTGCCAGCAGCTTAGGGGGGGACCGGACCGCGGAGCTGTTTTTT.

Notes on this clonotype: A much larger clonotype is one base distant, so this may be a read error. This chain's CDR3 is CAITPEQTSNEQFF. As DNA, the CDR3 is TGTGCCATCACCCCTGAACAGACTAGTAATGAGCAGTTCTTC. The V gene is TRBV12-3 or TRBV12-4, the J gene TRBJ2-1; tentatively, D is TRBD2 (6 bases). The CDR3 extends over 14 amino acids. V lost 10 bases and J 7 bases, leaving 20 bases between the germline ends.

Concerning this clonotype itself: An end of the junction differs from the germline gene, which may be a read error. The chain couples TRBV6-5 to TRBJ2-6, with D possibly being TRBD2 (6 bases). From germline, CDR1 is MNHEY and CDR2 SVGAGI. The CDR3 consists of 17 residues. CDR3 nucleotide sequence: TGTGTCAGCAGCCGGGACTCCCCTTTAGGTGGAGCCAACGTCCTGACTTTC. The encoded protein is CVSSRDSPLGGANVLTF.

About this clonotype: A much larger clone sits a single nucleotide away, making a read error possible. The chain links TRBV6-6 to TRBJ1-2; tentative D call: TRBD1 (6 bases). CDR3 size: 14 residues. The germline V and J ends were trimmed by 5 bases and 4 bases, with 14 bases remaining between them. Germline V gene lookup returns CDR1 MNHNY and CDR2 SVGAGI (reference sequence). CDR3 loop: CASSRGHLSYGYTF. The DNA of the CDR3 is TGTGCCAGCAGTCGGGGACACCTGAGCTATGGCTACACCTTC.

In this sample, this clonotype turned up a few times. V usage is TRBV28 and J usage is TRBJ2-2, with TRBD1 matching 9 bases. V shed 7 bases, J shed 3 bases, and the junction held 9 bases outside the gene matches. The germline V gene has CDR1 MDHEN and CDR2 SYDVKM. The CDR3 runs 16 residues. The CDR3 reads CASTPWGTGHTGELFF. For the CDR3, the DNA is TGTGCCAGCACCCCTTGGGGGACAGGGCACACCGGGGAGCTGTTTTTT.

This clonotype has a count of ten or more. The CDR3 DNA sequence: TGTGCCAGCAGTTCGGGGGGGGGTTTTGGCTACACCTTC. Translating gives CASSSGGGFGYTF. This chain connects TRBV6-5 to TRBJ1-2; tentatively, D is TRBD1 (5 bases). This CDR3 is built from 13 residues. Germline V CDR1 and CDR2: MNHEY, SVGAGI. Trimming stripped 4 bases from V and 7 bases from J, with 13 bases between.

A note on this clonotype: At one end, the junction sequence differs from germline, possibly due to a read error. The rearrangement joins TRBV11-2 to TRBJ2-3; 7 bases line up with TRBD2. The V gene's germline CDR1 is SGHAT and CDR2 FQNNGV. This CDR3 is built from 15 residues. The CDR3 DNA is TGTGCAAGCAGCTTCGGACTAGGACACGCAGATACGCAGTATTTT. It is translated as CASSFGLGHADTQYF.

With respect to this clonotype: The conserved closing phenylalanine or tryptophan is absent in this CDR3, likely reflecting a read error. The V call is TRBV7-3, the J call TRBJ2-3, with D possibly TRBD2 on 5 matching bases. This CDR3 region has 13 residues. V lost 1 base and J lost 6, with 8 bases in between. Germline V lookup: CDR1 SGHTA, CDR2 FQGTGA. The CDR3 DNA sequence: TGTGCCAGCAGCTTAATTAGCGCGGATACGCAGTATTCT. Its protein is CASSLISADTQYS.

On this clonotype itself: One junction end does not reproduce the germline sequence, and a read error may be involved. The chain carries TRBV11-2 and TRBJ2-5; TRBD2 agrees at 13 bases. The germline CDR1 and CDR2 sequences are SGHAT and FQNNGV. The CDR3 extends over 18 amino acids. CDR3 nucleotide sequence: TGTGCCAGCATCTTAGTTGAACTAGCGGGAGGGTTCCAAGAGACCCAGTACTTC. Its protein product is CASILVELAGGFQETQYF.

V usage is TRBV11-2 and J usage is TRBJ2-1; D may be TRBD1 or TRBD2 (5 bases each). Germline CDR1 SGHAT, CDR2 FQNNGV. With 7 bases removed from V and 0 bases from J, the gap between germline ends came to 13 bases. The CDR3 consists of 15 residues. The CDR3 nucleotides are TGTGCCAGCATCCTTAGTGGGACCTCCTACAATGAGCAGTTCTTC. It encodes CASILSGTSYNEQFF.

Remarks on this clonotype: A much larger clone lies one base from this, so it may be a read error. Because it lacks the conserved phenylalanine or tryptophan at the end, this CDR3 is likely a read error. V is TRBV7-9 and J is TRBJ2-1; 13 bases fit TRBD2. This CDR3 spans 16 amino acids. CDR1 and CDR2 from the germline V gene are SEHNR and FQNEAQ (reference sequence). J gave up 7 bases and V 5 bases, and 8 bases lay outside the gene matches. CDR3 sequence reads: CASSPGTSGITNEQFL. The CDR3 region has the DNA TGTGCCAGCAGCCCCGGGACTAGCGGGATTACGAATGAGCAGTTCTTA.

Comment on this clonotype: Relative to the germline gene, one junction end is altered; a read error may explain this. This chain joins TRBV6-6 and TRBJ2-1; the D is unclear. The CDR3 has 14 amino acids. Germline V gives CDR1 MNHNY, CDR2 SVGAGI (reference sequence). The DNA for the CDR3 is TGTGCCAGCAGTCAAAGAGGCCGGGTGACTGAGCAATTCTTC. Encoded protein: CASSQRGRVTEQFF.

Note on this clonotype: This sequence may be a read error, since a much larger clone differs from it by one base. The chain carries TRBV29-1 and TRBJ1-5; D call uncertain. The V end was cut by 0 bases, the J end by 14 bases, with 14 bases between. Germline V gene data show CDR1 as SQVTM and CDR2 as ANQGSEA. The CDR3 sequence is 12 residues long. The CDR3 spells CSVEDRGRTKHF. The CDR3 DNA is TGCAGCGTTGAAGATCGAGGGAGAACCAAGCATTTT.

This clonotype has just a few counts. A much larger clonotype is one base distant, so this may be a read error. The chain couples TRBV6-1 to TRBJ1-2; perhaps TRBD1 as D (6 bases). The CDR3 contains 14 residues. CDR1 is MNHNS and CDR2 is SASEGT in the germline V gene. The V and J ends lost 2 bases and 4 bases respectively, with 11 bases between them. The CDR3 coding sequence is TGTGCCAGCAGTGAAACAGGGCCCCTCTATGGCTACACCTTC. This codes for CASSETGPLYGYTF.

This chain connects TRBV10-2 to TRBJ2-7, with D uncertain. V was pared by 7 bases and J by 2 bases, with 12 bases between. The germline V gene has CDR1 WSHSY and CDR2 SAAADI. This CDR3 spans 13 amino acids. The CDR3 reads CASNSARPYEQYF. CDR3 coding DNA: TGCGCCAGCAATTCTGCCAGACCCTACGAGCAGTACTTC.

This clonotype showed up many times. The chain employs TRBV28 and TRBJ2-3; 7 bases are a match to TRBD1. From germline, CDR1 is MDHEN and CDR2 SYDVKM. The CDR3 consists of 14 residues. The V segment lost 2 bases and the J segment 3 bases; nucleotides outside the gene matches: 2. The CDR3 coding sequence is TGTGCCAGCAGTTTACTACAGGGGACAGATACGCAGTATTTT. This codes for CASSLLQGTDTQYF.

A note on this clonotype: A read error is likely, as this CDR3 ends without the conserved phenylalanine or tryptophan. J is TRBJ1-5 and V is TRBV28; D perhaps matches TRBD1 (5 bases). The germline CDR1 and CDR2 sequences are MDHEN and SYDVKM. The CDR3 extends over 14 amino acids. The CDR3 DNA sequence: TGTGCCTGCAGCAGCCAGGGTAGGCGTCAGCCCCAGCATTTG. This encodes CACSSQGRRQPQHL.

As for this clonotype: This sequence may be a read error, since a much larger clone differs from it by one base. This chain links TRBV29-1 with TRBJ1-5, with 11 bases matching TRBD1. The V segment lost 6 bases and the J segment 6 bases; nucleotides outside the gene matches: 7. Germline CDR1 reads SQVTM; CDR2 reads ANQGSEA. CDR3 length equals 14 residues. CDR3 in DNA: TGCAGCGTGGGGGGGGGGACAGGGGGTCAGCCCCAGCATTTT. Its translation: CSVGGGTGGQPQHF.